Presented here are 14 T cell receptor beta chains from one specimen sequenced in a study of blood T cells in healthy people across ages. Through a sample-barcoded 5' primer and a J-beta primer mix, a second PCR was run for roughly 6 to 12 cycles. TCRdb passed the 5' RACE reads through MiXCR, listing each CDR3 protein once. The table has fewer than 1,200,000 distinct CDR3 sequences, under 30% seen once; the top ten hold about 0.8%. The same sample was also used in a study of T cells of mothers and their children.

The sample consisted of blood. These receptors were collected from a girl aged 2-10 years in good health.

The chain employs TRBV27 and TRBJ2-5; 11 positions agree with TRBD2. Germline CDR1 reads MNHEY; CDR2 reads SMNVEV (reference sequence). J gave up 3 bases and V 4 bases, and 4 bases lay outside the gene matches. The CDR3 spans 15 residues. CDR3 loop: CASSSPLAGEETQYF. CDR3 bases: TGTGCCAGCAGTTCACCACTAGCGGGGGAAGAGACCCAGTACTTC.

The genes are TRBV27 and TRBJ2-5, with 13 bases matching TRBD2. Judging by the DNA end, TRBJ2-1 fits better; the J call may be wrong. CDR3 length equals 17 residues. CDR1 is MNHEY, CDR2 SMNVEV, per germline (reference sequence). CDR3: CASSQGLAGSPSNEQFF. DNA for the CDR3: TGTGCCAGCAGTCAGGGACTAGCGGGGTCACCGTCCAATGAGCAGTTCTTC.

On this clonotype itself: Sequence at one end of the junction differs from germline and may be a read error. V is TRBV7-3 and J is TRBJ1-1; 7 nucleotides line up with TRBD1. The CDR3 consists of 13 residues. The germline V gene encodes CDR1 SGHTA and CDR2 FQGTGA. The chain's CDR3 is CASSQTGNTGAFF. As DNA, the CDR3 is TGTGCCAGCAGCCAGACAGGGAACACTGGAGCTTTCTTT.

V usage is TRBV6-5 and J usage is TRBJ2-2; D is ambiguous. Trimming took off 4 bases at V and 3 bases at J, with 9 bases between the two ends. Germline lookup yields CDR1 MNHEY and CDR2 SVGAGI. The CDR3 runs to 14 residues. CDR3 nucleotides: TGTGCCAGCAGTTCCCTGTCGGACACCGGGGAGCTGTTTTTT. Its protein is CASSSLSDTGELFF.

The chain recombines TRBV29-1 with TRBJ2-5, with 13 bases lining up with TRBD2. V lost 4 bases to trimming and J lost 5 bases; unmatched junction nucleotides: 10. Germline assignment: CDR1 SQVTM and CDR2 ANQGSEA. CDR3 length: 16 residues. This CDR3 is CSVGTLLAGGEETQYF. CDR3 coding DNA: TGCAGCGTTGGTACCCTACTAGCGGGAGGGGAGGAGACCCAGTACTTC.

This chain joins TRBV29-1 and TRBJ2-4; D is uncertain. V was shortened by 2 bases and J by 16 bases, with 12 bases between the two germline ends. Germline lookup yields CDR1 SQVTM and CDR2 ANQGSEA. The CDR3 is 10 amino acids. CDR3 protein: CSVENGRAYF. The CDR3 nucleotides are TGCAGCGTTGAAAACGGTCGGGCATACTTC.

V and J are TRBV29-1 and TRBJ2-5, with 7 bases aligning to TRBD2. The CDR3 is 15 residues long. J was trimmed by 2 bases and V by 1 base; bases with no gene match: 7. Germline V gene sequence: CDR1 SQVTM, CDR2 ANQGSEA. The CDR3 protein is CSVEGLPGGQETQYF. CDR3 DNA sequence: TGCAGCGTTGAAGGCCTTCCGGGGGGTCAAGAGACCCAGTACTTC.

V is TRBV29-1 and J is TRBJ2-3; D remains ambiguous. The V and J ends lost 1 base and 2 bases respectively, with 10 bases between them. The germline CDR1 and CDR2 sequences are SQVTM and ANQGSEA. This CDR3 has 14 residues. The CDR3 spells CSVEVGAITDTQYF. The CDR3 DNA is TGCAGCGTTGAAGTCGGAGCAATCACAGATACGCAGTATTTT.

The chain joins TRBV15 to TRBJ1-4; 7 nucleotides match TRBD1. This CDR3 contains 15 residues. The germline V gene has CDR1 LNHNV and CDR2 YYDKDF (reference sequence). V shed 0 bases, J shed 8 bases, and the junction held 6 bases outside the gene matches. In nucleotides, the CDR3 is TGTGCCACCAGCAGAGAAAGACAGGGAGGGGAAAAACTGTTTTTT. It is translated as CATSRERQGGEKLFF.

This clonotype was observed a handful of times. CDR3 loop: CSAGTSGNEQFF. The CDR3 DNA reads as TGCAGTGCCGGGACTAGCGGAAATGAGCAGTTCTTC. The chain links TRBV20-1 to TRBJ2-1; 11 nucleotides line up with TRBD2. Germline lookup yields CDR1 DFQATT and CDR2 SNEGSKA (reference sequence). V was pared by 6 bases and J by 7 bases, with 2 bases of the junction left unmatched. The CDR3 sequence is 12 residues long.

Of note for this clonotype: At one of its ends the junction is not consistent with the germline gene, which may arise from a read error. This chain links TRBV5-1 with TRBJ2-3; 16 bases are a match to TRBD2. The length of the CDR3 is 16 residues. Per germline, CDR1 SGHRS and CDR2 YFSETQ. CDR3 sequence: CASSWGLAGGSDTRYF. CDR3 bases: TGCGCCAGCAGCTGGGGACTAGCGGGGGGGTCAGATACGCGGTATTTT. Full variable domain (outside the CDR3, taken from reference TRBV5-1 and TRBJ2-3): KAGVTQTPRYLIKTRGQQVTLSCSPISGHRSVSWYQQTPGQGLQFLFEYFSETQRNKGNFPGRFSGRQFSNSRSEMNVSTLELGDSALYLCASSWGLAGGSDTRYFGPGTRLTVL.

This clonotype was detected only a few times. The chain links TRBV5-6 to TRBJ2-5; D might be TRBD1 (5 bases). The J call may be mistaken, given a closer DNA end match to TRBJ2-7. Germline CDR1 SGHDT, CDR2 YYEEEE. The CDR3 extends over 15 amino acids. CDR3 nucleotides: TGTGCCAGCAGCCCTGACAGCATAAACTCCTACGAGCAGTACTTC. It yields the protein CASSPDSINSYEQYF.

The chain uses TRBV7-9 and TRBJ2-1, with D perhaps being TRBD1 or TRBD2 (5 bases each). This CDR3 has 15 residues. V gave up 7 bases and J gave up 2 bases, with 15 bases separating them. From germline, CDR1 is SEHNR and CDR2 FQNEAQ (reference sequence). The CDR3: CASNLGTFAYNEQFF. CDR3 nucleotide sequence: TGTGCCAGCAACCTTGGGACCTTCGCCTACAATGAGCAGTTCTTC.

The gene calls are TRBV20-1 and TRBJ2-1; D ambiguous. CDR3 length: 15 amino acids. Germline V gene sequence: CDR1 DFQATT, CDR2 SNEGSKA (reference sequence). Trimming removed 0 bases from V and 4 bases from J, with 13 bases in between. CDR3 amino acids: CSARDGLRGYNEQFF. Here the CDR3 DNA reads TGCAGTGCTAGAGACGGGCTTCGTGGTTACAATGAGCAGTTCTTC.